Each of the 8 T cell receptor beta chains below was sequenced from the same sample in a study of blood T cell repertoires in COVID-19. The data were produced by immunoSEQ multiplex PCR, yet TCRdb's version contains in-frame clones alone and is incomplete. Here the sample spans 150,000 to 200,000 clones, 75% to 90% being singletons. Sequencing was done on a sample of PBMCs or T cells enriched from blood (not recorded which). These receptors were taken from a woman in her sixties who had recovered from COVID-19.

The V call is TRBV7-8, the J call TRBJ1-2; no definite D call. Germline-derived CDR1 and CDR2 are SGHVS and FQNEAQ. The CDR3 sequence is 12 residues long. Trimming removed 5 bases at V and 2 bases at J, with 6 bases between. CDR3 nucleotides: TGTGCCAGCAGCCCCGGGAACTATGGCTACACCTTC. Translation: CASSPGNYGYTF. Full variable domain (outside the CDR3, taken from reference TRBV7-8 and TRBJ1-2): GAGVSQSPRYKVAKRGQDVALRCDPISGHVSLFWYQQALGQGPEFLTYFQNEAQLDKSGLPSDRFFAERPEGSVSTLKIQRTQQEDSAVYLCASSPGNYGYTFGSGTRLTVV.

This clone came up once. The chain couples TRBV14 to TRBJ1-2; D is undetermined. Germline assignment: CDR1 SGHDN and CDR2 FVKESK. V dropped 1 base and J dropped 7 bases, with 10 bases sitting between them. This CDR3 comprises 13 residues. In DNA form, the CDR3 reads TGTGCCAGCAGCCAAGTTTCGAGCTCTGGCTACACCTTC. Protein: CASSQVSSSGYTF.

The V gene is TRBV27, the J gene TRBJ2-1; 7 bases line up with TRBD1. V trimming: 6 bases; J trimming: 8 bases; junction bases outside the gene matches: 7. Germline loops: CDR1 MNHEY, CDR2 SMNVEV (reference sequence). The CDR3 is made up of 13 amino acids. CDR3: CASRRTGSYEQFF. The CDR3 DNA is TGTGCCAGCAGGAGGACAGGTAGTTATGAGCAGTTCTTC.

The genes are TRBV3-1 (or the pseudogene TRBV3-2) and TRBJ2-7; D not resolved. V shed 4 bases and J shed 7 bases, with 20 bases lying between them. There are 15 residues in the CDR3. Germline CDR1 reads LGHDT; CDR2 reads YNNKEL (reference sequence). The DNA for the CDR3 is TGTGCCAGCAGCCGCCAGGCAGCACTTAGTGGAGAGCAGTACTTC. It codes for CASSRQAALSGEQYF.

The chain is built from TRBV7-2 and TRBJ2-2, with 10 bases lining up with TRBD2. The length of the CDR3 is 18 residues. In germline, CDR1 is SGHTA, CDR2 FQGNSA. V shed 4 bases, J shed 4 bases, and the junction held 12 bases outside the gene matches. For the CDR3, the DNA is TGTGCCAGCAGCTCCACTCTAAGACTAGCGGGTCTCACCGGGGAGCTGTTTTTT. Its translation: CASSSTLRLAGLTGELFF.

This clone was recorded once. V and J are TRBV9 and TRBJ1-3, with 8 nucleotides matching TRBD1. V was clipped by 3 bases and J by 4 bases; unmatched bases: 9. The CDR3 is made up of 16 amino acids. Germline-derived CDR1 and CDR2 are SGDLS and YYNGEE. The CDR3 protein is CASSGDRSHRGNTIYF. In DNA, the CDR3 is TGTGCCAGCAGCGGGGACAGGTCGCACCGAGGAAACACCATATATTTT.

V usage is TRBV25-1 and J usage is TRBJ1-1; 7 bases match TRBD1. The CDR3 length is 11 residues. Losses at the gene ends were 4 bases for V and 9 bases for J; bases not matched to a gene: 2. Germline V gives CDR1 MGHDK, CDR2 SYGVNS. The CDR3 reads CASSGGQKAFF. In DNA form, the CDR3 reads TGTGCCAGCAGTGGGGGACAGAAAGCTTTCTTT.

The chain recombines TRBV20-1 with TRBJ2-1; 8 nucleotides align to TRBD2. There are 14 residues in the CDR3. Unmatched junction bases numbered 9, after V lost 3 bases and J lost 8 bases. Looked up from germline, CDR1 is DFQATT and CDR2 is SNEGSKA (reference sequence). CDR3 amino acids: CSASRAGDFYEQFF. DNA of the CDR3: TGCAGTGCTAGTCGAGCGGGAGACTTCTATGAGCAGTTCTTC.